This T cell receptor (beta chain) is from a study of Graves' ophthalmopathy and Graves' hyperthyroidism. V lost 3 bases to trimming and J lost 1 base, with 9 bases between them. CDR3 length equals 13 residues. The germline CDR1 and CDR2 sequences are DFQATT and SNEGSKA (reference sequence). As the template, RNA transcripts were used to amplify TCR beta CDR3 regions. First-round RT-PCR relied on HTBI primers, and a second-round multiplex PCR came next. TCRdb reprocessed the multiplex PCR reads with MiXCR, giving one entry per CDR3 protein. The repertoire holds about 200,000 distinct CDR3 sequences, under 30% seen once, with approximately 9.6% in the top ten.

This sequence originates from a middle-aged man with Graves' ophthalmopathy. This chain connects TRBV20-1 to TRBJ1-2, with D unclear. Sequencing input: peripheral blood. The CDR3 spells CSARTIGNYGYTF. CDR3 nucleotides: TGCAGTGCTAGGACCATCGGTAACTATGGCTACACCTTC.